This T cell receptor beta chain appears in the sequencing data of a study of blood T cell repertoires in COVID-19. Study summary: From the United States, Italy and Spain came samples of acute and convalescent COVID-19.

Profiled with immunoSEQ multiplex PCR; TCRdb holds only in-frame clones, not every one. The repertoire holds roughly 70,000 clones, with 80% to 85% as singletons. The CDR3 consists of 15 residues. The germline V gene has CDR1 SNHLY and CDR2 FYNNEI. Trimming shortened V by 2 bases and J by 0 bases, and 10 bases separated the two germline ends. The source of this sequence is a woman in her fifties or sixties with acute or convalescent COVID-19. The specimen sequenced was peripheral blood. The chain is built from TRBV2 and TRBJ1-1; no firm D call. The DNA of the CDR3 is TGTGCCAGCAGTGAATGGAGAGATATGAACACTGAAGCTTTCTTT. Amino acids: CASSEWRDMNTEAFF.